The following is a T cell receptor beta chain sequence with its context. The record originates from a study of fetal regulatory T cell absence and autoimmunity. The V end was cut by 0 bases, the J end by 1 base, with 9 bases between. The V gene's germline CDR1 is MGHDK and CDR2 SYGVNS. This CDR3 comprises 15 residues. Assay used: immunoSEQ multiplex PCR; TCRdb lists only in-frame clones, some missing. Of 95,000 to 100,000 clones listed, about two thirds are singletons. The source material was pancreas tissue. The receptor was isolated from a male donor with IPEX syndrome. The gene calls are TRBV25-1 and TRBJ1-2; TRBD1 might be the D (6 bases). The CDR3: CASSEYGDNNYGYTF. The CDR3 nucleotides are TGTGCCAGCAGTGAATATGGGGACAATAACTATGGCTACACCTTC.